This T cell receptor (beta chain) is drawn from a study of T cells after yellow fever vaccination. MiXCR, applied by TCRdb to the 5' RACE reads, yields one record per CDR3 protein. The sample includes 300,000 to 350,000 distinct CDR3 sequences, about 8.3% of them seen just once. The CDR3 contains 13 residues. Germline CDR1 SGHDT, CDR2 YYEEEE. The V and J ends lost 0 bases and 9 bases respectively, with 9 bases between them. Only a few counts were recorded for this clonotype. Material: PBMCs, obtained more than 35 days after the first yellow fever vaccination. This chain uses TRBV5-6 with TRBJ2-2; weak D call: TRBD1 (6 bases). The receptor was derived from a man aged 18 to 30 who received the YFV17D yellow fever vaccine. The CDR3 region has the DNA TGTGCCAGCAGCTTGGGGGGGCCCAGGGAGCTGTTTTTT. This gives the protein CASSLGGPRELFF.